These T cell receptor beta chains were read from a single sample in a study of neoadjuvant anti-PD-1 for oral cavity cancer. Profiled with immunoSEQ multiplex PCR; TCRdb holds only in-frame clones, not every one. The sample shows 15,000 or so clones, around 71% of them seen only once. The sequences come from PBMCs, collected after nivolumab (anti-PD-1) treatment. These receptors all come from a person aged 40 to 85 with oral cavity squamous cell carcinoma. The CDR3 runs from the conserved cysteine through the conserved F or W. A D gene is named only where the DNA matches it firmly. Expanded clones get a size class; other rows say once, few or many, or leave the size out.

clone size: .; J gene: TRBJ2-1; V gene: TRBV29-1; D gene: .; CDR3 DNA: TGCAGCGTTGAATGGACCGTCAGGTACAATGAGCAGTTCTTC; CDR3 protein: CSVEWTVRYNEQFF
clone size: .; J gene: TRBJ2-1; V gene: TRBV2; D gene: TRBD1; CDR3 DNA: TGTGCCAGCGGAATACAGGGGTCTAGTGAGCAGTTCTTC; CDR3 protein: CASGIQGSSEQFF
clone size: few; J gene: TRBJ2-2; V gene: TRBV7-9; D gene: .; CDR3 DNA: TGTGCCAGCAGCTTAAGCAGGGCGGTCGGGGAGCTGTTTTTT; CDR3 protein: CASSLSRAVGELFF
clone size: .; J gene: TRBJ1-1; V gene: TRBV11-2; D gene: .; CDR3 DNA: TGTGCCAGCAGCTTAAGCCAGGGAACGAACACTGAAGCTTTCTTT; CDR3 protein: CASSLSQGTNTEAFF
clone size: .; J gene: TRBJ1-5; V gene: TRBV6-5; D gene: .; CDR3 DNA: TGTGCCAGCAGCCGTTCCTACAATCAGCCCCAGCATTTT; CDR3 protein: CASSRSYNQPQHF
clone size: .; J gene: TRBJ2-5; V gene: TRBV6-1; D gene: TRBD1; CDR3 DNA: TGTGCCAGCAGTACACAGGGGGCGGTGGAGACCCAGTACTTC; CDR3 protein: CASSTQGAVETQYF
clone size: few; J gene: TRBJ2-7; V gene: TRBV28; D gene: TRBD2; CDR3 DNA: TGTGCCAGCAGTTGGGTGGCGGGAGGCCTGCCCGAGAACTACGAGCAGTACTTC; CDR3 protein: CASSWVAGGLPENYEQYF
clone size: .; J gene: TRBJ2-7; V gene: TRBV6-6; D gene: .; CDR3 DNA: TGTGCCAGCAGTTATGGGGGAGAGCAGTACTTC; CDR3 protein: CASSYGGEQYF
clone size: .; J gene: TRBJ2-7; V gene: TRBV7-9; D gene: .; CDR3 DNA: TGTGCCAGCAGCTTTTTTTTGACAGGAGGATCCTACGAGCAGTACTTC; CDR3 protein: CASSFFLTGGSYEQYF
clone size: .; J gene: TRBJ2-1; V gene: TRBV19; D gene: .; CDR3 DNA: TGTGCCAGTACCCGGATCTCCTACAATGAGCAGTTCTTC; CDR3 protein: CASTRISYNEQFF
clone size: .; J gene: TRBJ2-3; V gene: TRBV7-8; D gene: .; CDR3 DNA: TGTGCCAGCAGCCCCGGTTGGGCTACCACAGATACGCAGTATTTT; CDR3 protein: CASSPGWATTDTQYF
clone size: .; J gene: TRBJ2-7; V gene: TRBV11-2; D gene: .; CDR3 DNA: TGTGCCAGCAGCTTAGGACAGTCCTACGAGCAGTACTTC; CDR3 protein: CASSLGQSYEQYF
clone size: few; J gene: TRBJ2-2; V gene: TRBV29-1; D gene: TRBD2; CDR3 DNA: TGCAGCGTCGCCGGGAGGGGAGTATCCGGGGAGCTGTTTTTT; CDR3 protein: CSVAGRGVSGELFF
clone size: .; J gene: TRBJ2-3; V gene: TRBV11-2; D gene: TRBD2; CDR3 DNA: TGTGCCAGCAGCGAGGGACTACTACCCACAGATACGCAGTATTTT; CDR3 protein: CASSEGLLPTDTQYF
clone size: .; J gene: TRBJ1-3; V gene: TRBV7-3; D gene: .; CDR3 DNA: TGTGCCAGCAGCTTAATTACTATAAACACCATATATTTT; CDR3 protein: CASSLITINTIYF
clone size: .; J gene: TRBJ2-7; V gene: TRBV5-4; D gene: TRBD2; CDR3 DNA: TGTGCCAGCAGTACGGGAGGGATAAGTGCGCAGTACTTC; CDR3 protein: CASSTGGISAQYF
clone size: .; J gene: TRBJ2-1; V gene: TRBV2; D gene: TRBD1; CDR3 DNA: TGTGCCAGCACCTCTGACAGGGGGGGAAACAATGAGCAGTTCTTC; CDR3 protein: CASTSDRGGNNEQFF
clone size: .; J gene: TRBJ1-2; V gene: TRBV30; D gene: .; CDR3 DNA: TGTGCCTGGAACAGGGCCGGTGGCTACACCTTC; CDR3 protein: CAWNRAGGYTF
clone size: few; J gene: TRBJ1-2; V gene: TRBV6-6; D gene: .; CDR3 DNA: TGTGCCAGCAGTTTAACAGCTTATGGCTACACCTTC; CDR3 protein: CASSLTAYGYTF
clone size: few; J gene: TRBJ2-7; V gene: TRBV6-5; D gene: TRBD2; CDR3 DNA: TGTGCCAGCAAGAGCTTAGCGGGAGAGTACGAGCAGTACTTC; CDR3 protein: CASKSLAGEYEQYF
clone size: once; J gene: TRBJ2-2; V gene: TRBV27; D gene: .; CDR3 DNA: TGTGCCAGCACACACATAACAGGGCACCTCACCGGGGAGCTGTTTTTT; CDR3 protein: CASTHITGHLTGELFF
clone size: few; J gene: TRBJ2-7; V gene: TRBV5-1; D gene: .; CDR3 DNA: TGCGCCAGCAGCATAGGACAGGGAGGGAGCGAGCAGTACTTC; CDR3 protein: CASSIGQGGSEQYF
clone size: .; J gene: TRBJ2-7; V gene: TRBV10-3; D gene: TRBD1; CDR3 DNA: TGTGCCGTTCGGGACAGACTTTACGAGCAGTACTTC; CDR3 protein: CAVRDRLYEQYF
clone size: few; J gene: TRBJ2-3; V gene: TRBV6-1; D gene: TRBD1; CDR3 DNA: TGTGCCAGCAGTGAAGGGACAGGGAACACAGATACGCAGTATTTT; CDR3 protein: CASSEGTGNTDTQYF
clone size: .; J gene: TRBJ2-5; V gene: TRBV2; D gene: TRBD2; CDR3 DNA: TGTGCCAGCAGTGTGAATAGCGGGAGGTCAGAGACCCAGTACTTC; CDR3 protein: CASSVNSGRSETQYF
clone size: few; J gene: TRBJ1-2; V gene: TRBV13; D gene: .; CDR3 DNA: TGTGCCAGCAGCGCTACAGGAGGCTATGGCTACACCTTC; CDR3 protein: CASSATGGYGYTF
clone size: few; J gene: TRBJ1-2; V gene: TRBV30; D gene: .; CDR3 DNA: TGTGCCTGGAGTCCCGGACAGCCTGGGAACTATGGCTACACCTTC; CDR3 protein: CAWSPGQPGNYGYTF
clone size: .; J gene: TRBJ1-3; V gene: TRBV27; D gene: .; CDR3 DNA: TGTGCCAGCAGTTTATCCGCCACTACAGGGAGGTCTGGAAACACCATATATTTT; CDR3 protein: CASSLSATTGRSGNTIYF
clone size: .; J gene: TRBJ1-1; V gene: TRBV5-1; D gene: .; CDR3 DNA: TGCGCCAGCAATGAGGGAGGATTGAACACTGAAGCTTTCTTT; CDR3 protein: CASNEGGLNTEAFF
clone size: once; J gene: TRBJ2-2; V gene: TRBV10-3; D gene: TRBD2; CDR3 DNA: TGTGCCATCAGGGGGACTAGCGGAGGGGGCACCGGGGAGCTGTTTTTT; CDR3 protein: CAIRGTSGGGTGELFF
clone size: .; J gene: TRBJ2-3; V gene: TRBV30; D gene: TRBD2; CDR3 DNA: TGTGCCTGCAGCCTAGCGGGAGCCTCAGATACGCAGTATTTT; CDR3 protein: CACSLAGASDTQYF
clone size: .; J gene: TRBJ2-3; V gene: TRBV7-8; D gene: TRBD2; CDR3 DNA: TGTGCCAGCAGCTCTCAGCGGGGAAGCACAGATACGCAGTATTTT; CDR3 protein: CASSSQRGSTDTQYF
clone size: .; J gene: TRBJ1-1; V gene: TRBV2; D gene: .; CDR3 DNA: TGTGCCAGCAGTGTGACAGGTAATGAAGCTTTCTTT; CDR3 protein: CASSVTGNEAFF
clone size: .; J gene: TRBJ2-3; V gene: TRBV30; D gene: .; CDR3 DNA: TGTGCCTGGGAAAAGGTGGATACGCAGTATTTT; CDR3 protein: CAWEKVDTQYF
clone size: .; J gene: TRBJ2-1; V gene: TRBV27; D gene: TRBD1; CDR3 DNA: TGTGCCAGCAGTTTATCGCCGGACAGGGGTTCCTACAATGAGCAGTTCTTC; CDR3 protein: CASSLSPDRGSYNEQFF
clone size: few; J gene: TRBJ2-2; V gene: TRBV27; D gene: .; CDR3 DNA: TGTGCCAGCAGTTTATCCTCACGAGCGGCAGTTCAAAGCGGGGAGCTGTTTTTT; CDR3 protein: CASSLSSRAAVQSGELFF
clone size: .; J gene: TRBJ2-5; V gene: TRBV5-1; D gene: TRBD1; CDR3 DNA: TGCGCCAGCAGCTTACCGACAGGGCAGCAAGAGACCCAGTACTTC; CDR3 protein: CASSLPTGQQETQYF
clone size: .; J gene: TRBJ1-1; V gene: TRBV29-1; D gene: TRBD1; CDR3 DNA: TGCAGCGTGGGACAGGGCGGGAGCACTGAAGCTTTCTTT; CDR3 protein: CSVGQGGSTEAFF
clone size: .; J gene: TRBJ1-5; V gene: TRBV6-5; D gene: .; CDR3 DNA: TGTGCCAGCAGACCAAAGGCCGCAGGGGATCAGCCCCAGCATTTT; CDR3 protein: CASRPKAAGDQPQHF
clone size: .; J gene: TRBJ1-5; V gene: TRBV15; D gene: TRBD1; CDR3 DNA: TGTGCCACCAGCAGCGGGGACAGGGTCAATCAGCCCCAGCATTTT; CDR3 protein: CATSSGDRVNQPQHF